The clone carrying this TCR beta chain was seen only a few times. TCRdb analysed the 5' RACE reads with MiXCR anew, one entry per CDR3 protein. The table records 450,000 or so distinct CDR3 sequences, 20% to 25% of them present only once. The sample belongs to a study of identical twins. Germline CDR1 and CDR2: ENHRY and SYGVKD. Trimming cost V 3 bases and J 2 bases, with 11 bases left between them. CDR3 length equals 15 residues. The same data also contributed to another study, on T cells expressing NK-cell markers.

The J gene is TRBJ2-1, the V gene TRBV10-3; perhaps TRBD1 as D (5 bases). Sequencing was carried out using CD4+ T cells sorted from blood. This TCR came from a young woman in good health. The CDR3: CAISDQGDTYNEQFF. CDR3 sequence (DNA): TGTGCCATCAGTGATCAAGGGGATACCTACAATGAGCAGTTCTTC.